This T cell receptor beta chain was observed in a study of hypomethylating agent response in myelodysplastic syndrome. Study-level background: Responders were about six patients with complete response or hematologic improvement; roughly 5 were non-responders. Study findings and constraints: Non-responders showed more contracted clonotypes post-treatment, while responders showed more novel ones.

Here immunoSEQ multiplex PCR was the method, and the copy in TCRdb shows in-frame clones only, minus some. The repertoire includes about 5,400 clones, around nine tenths of them detected once, and under 12% sits in the top ten. To note about this clone: Its specificity is not known.

Germline CDR1 is MGHRA and CDR2 is YSYEKL. Between the trimmed V and J ends, which lost 2 bases and 4 bases, there was a span of 17 bases. This CDR3 comprises 16 residues. The chain joins TRBV4-1 to TRBJ2-5; perhaps D is TRBD1 or TRBD2 (5 bases each). This specimen was bone marrow, taken before or after starting hypomethylating agent treatment for myelodysplastic syndrome (not recorded which). The receptor comes from a human donor with myelodysplastic syndrome. In DNA, the CDR3 is TGCGCCAGCAGCCAACGAGGGGCCGCCTCCGCAGAGACCCAGTACTTC. This gives the protein CASSQRGAASAETQYF.